This T cell receptor (beta chain) derives from a study of shared clonotypes between healthy human individuals. Germline lookup yields CDR1 MNHEY and CDR2 SMNVEV (reference sequence). This CDR3 comprises 15 residues. V lost 6 bases and J 3 bases, leaving 18 bases between the germline ends. Study-level findings and limits: Estimated clonotype richness was generally higher in naive than memory subsets. An expected dependence of interdonor clonotype sharing on sequencing depth was noted.

CD8 cells regarded as naive lacked CD45RO, were positively chosen for CCR7, and omitted terminally differentiated effector memory CD45RA+ cells. Recent vaccinations or acute infections were absent in the healthy HIV-negative adult donors. As regards this clone: Its antigen is not identified.

Original processing methods: ImmunoSEQ supplied junction-only sequences lacking quality scores, so filtering was different. Method: immunoSEQ multiplex PCR; TCRdb's copy keeps in-frame clones and lacks some. The V and J calls and the clone size are those of that table, but D and trimming were determined from the DNA. The sample shows around 1,900,000 clones, about 94% of them seen only once. The origin of this receptor is a man younger than 35 in good health. Some clones in this sample may be carry-over from other donors' samples. This chain uses TRBV27 with TRBJ2-7; D might be TRBD2 (5 bases). The sample consisted of naive CD8+ T cells from PBMCs. CDR3 nucleotides: TGTGCCAGCAGGGTGCTAGGGAGCGGTGGCTACGAGCAGTACTTC. Residues: CASRVLGSGGYEQYF.